Below are 24 T cell receptor beta chains sequenced from a single sample in a study of post-analysis software for immune sequencing data. Unique molecular identifiers were carried by the TCR beta cDNA libraries. TCRdb processed the PCR reads anew with MiXCR; each CDR3 protein has one entry. The sample consists of about 540,000 distinct CDR3 sequences, roughly 34% of them appearing once. Study-wide findings and caveats: Relative to controls, patients had 5 or 6 TRBV segments at higher frequency, with TRBV5-6, TRBV5-1 and TRBV20-1 among these.

Antigens of these TCRs are unknown. Sequenced sample: blood. The receptors come from a girl younger than 18 with multiple sclerosis.

This clonotype showed up just a few times. The J gene is TRBJ2-3, the V gene TRBV10-1; D not resolved. The CDR3 has 15 residues. V lost 4 bases, J lost 3 bases, and 14 bases lay in between. Germline CDR1 and CDR2: WNHNN and SYGVQD (reference sequence). CDR3 DNA sequence: TGCGCCAGCAGTGGATCCCCGAAAGAAACAGATACGCAGTATTTT. This encodes CASSGSPKETDTQYF.

The sample holds a few counts of this clonotype. The V and J genes are TRBV20-1 and TRBJ2-7; no definite D call. V lost 3 bases, J lost 3 bases, and 9 bases lay in between. Per germline, CDR1 DFQATT and CDR2 SNEGSKA (reference sequence). The CDR3 totals 12 residues. The DNA for the CDR3 is TGCAGTGCTAGTTTCCAGAGCTACGAGCAGTACTTC. Translated, it gives CSASFQSYEQYF.

This chain uses TRBV20-1 with TRBJ2-3; TRBD1 might be the D (6 bases). Germline V gives CDR1 DFQATT, CDR2 SNEGSKA (reference sequence). The CDR3 has 14 residues. V was trimmed by 2 bases and J by 3 bases, leaving 12 bases between them. The CDR3: CSARQGKGTDTQYF. The CDR3 bases are TGCAGTGCTAGACAGGGGAAGGGGACAGATACGCAGTATTTT.

The V call is TRBV10-3, the J call TRBJ2-7; 9 positions match TRBD1. The ends lost 6 bases at V and 4 bases at J; junction bases unmatched: 7. The CDR3 is 14 residues long. CDR1 and CDR2 from the germline V gene are ENHRY and SYGVKD. CDR3 in amino acids: CAIRGDRVGYEQYF. The CDR3 bases are TGTGCCATCAGGGGGGACAGGGTGGGATACGAGCAGTACTTC.

The rearrangement uses TRBV20-1 and TRBJ1-1, with TRBD1 matching 7 bases. The V gene's germline CDR1 is DFQATT and CDR2 SNEGSKA (reference sequence). V lost 0 bases to trimming and J lost 5 bases; unmatched junction nucleotides: 12. This CDR3 has 16 amino acids. The CDR3 nucleotides read TGCAGTGCTAGAGATCCTTACCAGACAGGGAGGACTGAAGCTTTCTTT. Residues: CSARDPYQTGRTEAFF.

The gene calls are TRBV7-3 and TRBJ2-1; 8 bases are a match to TRBD2. CDR3 length: 15 amino acids. Losses at the gene ends were 2 bases for V and 5 bases for J; bases not matched to a gene: 5. From germline, CDR1 is SGHTA and CDR2 FQGTGA. This CDR3 reads CASSLDGGVHNEQFF. In DNA form, the CDR3 reads TGTGCCAGCAGCTTAGACGGGGGGGTTCACAATGAGCAGTTCTTC.

J is TRBJ1-5 and V is TRBV7-9; D might be TRBD1 (5 bases). The CDR3 totals 14 residues. In germline, CDR1 is SEHNR, CDR2 FQNEAQ (reference sequence). Trimming removed 3 bases from V and 5 bases from J, with 11 bases in between. The CDR3 sequence: CASSLGGGDQPQHF. CDR3 DNA sequence: TGTGCCAGCAGCTTGGGGGGAGGTGATCAGCCCCAGCATTTT.

The chain employs TRBV20-1 and TRBJ2-3, with D tentatively TRBD1 (5 bases). CDR3 length: 11 amino acids. The germline V gene encodes CDR1 DFQATT and CDR2 SNEGSKA (reference sequence). Trimming took off 8 bases at V and 3 bases at J, with 9 bases between the two ends. DNA for the CDR3: TGCAGTCCTGGACAAACAGATACGCAGTATTTT. Its translation is CSPGQTDTQYF.

The rearrangement joins TRBV3-1 to TRBJ1-5, with unresolved D. V was trimmed by 1 base and J by 10 bases, leaving 8 bases between them. This CDR3 has 12 residues. The germline CDR1 and CDR2 sequences are LGHDT and YNNKEL (reference sequence). CDR3 in DNA: TGTGCCAGCAGCCAAGGGGGATTACCCCAGCATTTT. Protein: CASSQGGLPQHF.

This clonotype was counted only a few times. The J gene is TRBJ2-3, the V gene TRBV5-1; D call uncertain. Trimming shortened V by 4 bases and J by 0 bases, and 12 bases separated the two germline ends. Per the germline V gene, CDR1 is SGHRS and CDR2 is YFSETQ. This CDR3 has 15 amino acids. DNA for the CDR3: TGCGCCAGCAGCCCGGCGGCCAGGAGCACAGATACGCAGTATTTT. It encodes CASSPAARSTDTQYF.

This clonotype was seen more than once but under ten times. The J gene is TRBJ2-5, the V gene TRBV7-2, with no clear D. Germline assignment: CDR1 SGHTA and CDR2 FQGNSA. The CDR3 sequence is 14 residues long. Trimming took off 5 bases at V and 5 bases at J, with 15 bases between the two ends. In DNA form, the CDR3 reads TGTGCCAGCAGCCCCCGACTCCAACCGGAGACCCAGTACTTC. It yields the protein CASSPRLQPETQYF.

The gene calls are TRBV3-1 and TRBJ1-1; D is perhaps TRBD1 (6 bases). CDR3 length equals 11 residues. From germline, CDR1 is LGHDT and CDR2 YNNKEL (reference sequence). Deletions cut 1 base from V and 10 bases from J, with 7 bases between. The CDR3 sequence: CASSQGGAAFF. The CDR3 DNA sequence: TGTGCCAGCAGCCAAGGGGGGGCAGCTTTCTTT.

This clonotype was seen more than once but under ten times. The chain links TRBV7-2 to TRBJ2-5; D is unresolved. V was shortened by 1 base and J by 5 bases, with 11 bases between the two germline ends. Per germline, CDR1 SGHTA and CDR2 FQGNSA. The CDR3 loop spans 14 amino acids. DNA of the CDR3: TGTGCCAGCAGCTTAGGTCCATGGGGTGAGACCCAGTACTTC. This gives the protein CASSLGPWGETQYF. Together with reference TRBV7-2 and TRBJ2-5, the CDR3 gives the full variable domain: GAGVSQSPSNKVTEKGKDVELRCDPISGHTALYWYRQSLGQGLEFLIYFQGNSAPDKSGLPSDRFSAERTGGSVSTLTIQRTQQEDSAVYLCASSLGPWGETQYFGPGTRLLVL.

The gene calls are TRBV18 and TRBJ2-7; D remains ambiguous. The CDR3 spans 15 residues. The ends were cut back, 2 bases at V and 5 bases at J, with 16 bases in the middle. Germline assignment: CDR1 KGHSH and CDR2 LQKENI. As DNA, the CDR3 is TGTGCCAGCTCACCAGAGGATGGACCAGCTGACGAGCAGTACTTC. Translated, it gives CASSPEDGPADEQYF.

The chain carries TRBV24-1 and TRBJ1-2; D unresolved. The CDR3 is 17 amino acids. Germline CDR1 reads KGHDR; CDR2 reads SFDVKD. Trimming left V 4 bases short and J 3 bases short, with 20 bases between. CDR3 amino acids: CATSDPRTGPPYYGYTF. DNA for the CDR3: TGTGCCACCAGTGACCCGAGGACGGGCCCGCCTTACTATGGCTACACCTTC.

V gene TRBV10-2 combines with J gene TRBJ2-2; 12 nucleotides agree with TRBD1. The ends lost 8 bases at V and 8 bases at J; junction bases unmatched: 9. Germline CDR1 is WSHSY and CDR2 is SAAADI. The CDR3 is 15 residues long. CDR3 DNA: TGCGCCAGCGAGGGGACAGGGGGCGAGGCGGGGGAGCTGTTTTTT. It translates to CASEGTGGEAGELFF.

This clonotype was detected a few times. The rearrangement joins TRBV6-5 to TRBJ1-2, with 8 nucleotides matching TRBD1. Germline-derived CDR1 and CDR2 are MNHEY and SVGAGI. J was trimmed by 5 bases and V by 5 bases; bases with no gene match: 13. This CDR3 spans 16 amino acids. CDR3 sequence reads: CASSPLGRQGTYGYTF. In nucleotides, the CDR3 is TGTGCCAGCAGTCCCCTAGGAAGACAGGGGACTTATGGCTACACCTTC.

V usage is TRBV5-1 and J usage is TRBJ2-7, with 11 bases identical to TRBD1. The CDR3 is 16 residues long. V shed 0 bases and J 3 bases; nucleotides not matched to a gene: 5. Germline lookup yields CDR1 SGHRS and CDR2 YFSETQ. The CDR3 DNA reads as TGCGCCAGCAGCTTGGGAGGACAGGGGGCGAACTACGAGCAGTACTTC. Protein product: CASSLGGQGANYEQYF.

The table lists this clonotype with a few counts. V and J are TRBV29-1 and TRBJ2-2; the D gene is possibly TRBD2 (6 bases). With 4 bases removed from V and 4 bases from J, the gap between germline ends came to 10 bases. The CDR3 spans 13 residues. Germline CDR1 SQVTM, CDR2 ANQGSEA. The CDR3 reads CSVAGDPTGELFF. The CDR3 bases are TGCAGCGTTGCGGGGGACCCCACCGGGGAGCTGTTTTTT.

This chain connects TRBV5-1 to TRBJ1-1; D is uncertain. This CDR3 contains 15 residues. V shed 0 bases and J shed 1 base, with 10 bases lying between them. Germline V gene sequence: CDR1 SGHRS, CDR2 YFSETQ. The CDR3 region has the DNA TGCGCCAGCAGCTTGGATGGAAGGGCGAACACTGAAGCTTTCTTT. Translated: CASSLDGRANTEAFF.

This clonotype was seen a handful of times. This sequence joins TRBV7-8 and TRBJ1-2; a weak D match, TRBD1 (5 bases). The CDR3 has 12 amino acids. The germline V gene has CDR1 SGHVS and CDR2 FQNEAQ. The ends were cut back, 2 bases at V and 8 bases at J, with 9 bases in the middle. CDR3 DNA sequence: TGTGCCAGCAGCTTATATGGGGACGGCTACACCTTC. Translated: CASSLYGDGYTF.

This clonotype showed up just a few times. This sequence joins TRBV7-9 and TRBJ2-3; TRBD2 agrees at 12 bases. The CDR3 is 16 residues long. Trimming cost V 6 bases and J 2 bases; bases outside gene matches: 6. Germline CDR1 and CDR2: SEHNR and FQNEAQ (reference sequence). Here the CDR3 DNA reads TGTGCCAGCAGGGCGACTAGCGGGGGATTCACAGATACGCAGTATTTT. Protein product: CASRATSGGFTDTQYF. The whole variable domain, filled in from reference TRBV7-9 and TRBJ2-3, reads DTGVSQNPRHKITKRGQNVTFRCDPISEHNRLYWYRQTLGQGPEFLTYFQNEAQLEKSRLLSDRFSAERPKGSFSTLEIQRTEQGDSAMYLCASRATSGGFTDTQYFGPGTRLTVL.

This chain connects TRBV9 to TRBJ2-3, with D possibly matching TRBD2 (6 bases). Germline-derived CDR1 and CDR2 are SGDLS and YYNGEE. Trimming shortened V by 0 bases and J by 4 bases, and 9 bases separated the two germline ends. CDR3 length: 14 residues. The CDR3 reads CASSVVRDSDTQYF. The CDR3 region has the DNA TGTGCCAGCAGCGTAGTTCGGGACTCAGATACGCAGTATTTT.

V usage is TRBV20-1 and J usage is TRBJ1-5; a weak D match, TRBD1 (5 bases). The CDR3 is 15 amino acids. V lost 1 base and J 5 bases, leaving 15 bases between the germline ends. In germline, CDR1 is DFQATT, CDR2 SNEGSKA (reference sequence). The CDR3 region has the DNA TGCAGTGCTAGAGCCGGACCAGGGTACGATCAGCCCCAGCATTTT. As protein: CSARAGPGYDQPQHF.